These 18 T cell receptor beta chains were sequenced from one sample in a study of Tregs in tolerant kidney transplant recipients (dated by TCRdb to between 2017 and 2020). The library was obtained by the immunoSEQ multiplex PCR assay. This immuneACCESS table, as held by TCRdb, lists in-frame sequences with V and J called but not all clones. Of the missing ones, under half trace to an unresolved V gene in checked studies; the others have no known cause. The table held for this sample gives roughly 30,000 clones. Approximately 15% of the sample is taken by the ten largest. This specimen's time point label, interpreted: blood sample drawn before combined kidney and bone marrow transplant. The sample consisted of CD8+ T cells from blood, taken before the transplant. These receptor sequences come from a human donor who received a combined kidney and bone marrow transplant.

As to this clone: One end of the junction is discordant with germline, which a read error may explain. The read terminates 3 residues before the CDR3 end, so the remaining end is supplied by the germline J gene. The chain has TRBV6-1 and TRBJ1-6; TRBD1 matches 8 bases. CDR3 size: 16 residues. Germline lookup yields CDR1 MNHNS and CDR2 SASEGT. The CDR3 is CASSEAPGGSNSPLHF. Incomplete CDR3 DNA: TGTGCCAGCAGCGAAGCCCCAGGGGGCTCCAATTCACCC.

Points on this clone: Sequencing ends 3 residues short of the CDR3 end; the germline J gene provides the rest. J is TRBJ2-7 and V is TRBV29-1, with a weak D call TRBD2 (6 bases). This CDR3 is 13 amino acids long. Trimming shortened V by 3 bases and J by 0 bases, and 9 bases separated the two germline ends. Germline V lookup: CDR1 SQVTM, CDR2 ANQGSEA. The CDR3 here is CSVETGVSYEQYF. The CDR3 bases that were read are TGCAGCGTTGAGACGGGGGTCTCCTACGAG.

A word on this clone: The read ends 3 residues before the CDR3 terminus; that terminus is restored from the germline J gene. The J gene is TRBJ1-4, the V gene TRBV5-8; TRBD1 matches at 7 bases. There are 14 residues in the CDR3. Looked up from germline, CDR1 is SGHTS and CDR2 is YDEGEE. V gave up 2 bases and J gave up 5 bases; unmatched junction bases: 3. The CDR3 bases that were read are TGTGCCAGCAGCTTTGGGACAGACAATGAAAAA. Its translation: CASSFGTDNEK. The whole CDR3 protein reads CASSFGTDNEKLFF.

Comments on this clone: The read ends 3 residues shy of where the CDR3 ends; the end is completed using the germline J gene. The J gene is TRBJ2-6, the V gene TRBV29-1; 11 bases agree with TRBD1. The CDR3 contains 17 residues. In germline, CDR1 is SQVTM, CDR2 ANQGSEA. V shed 5 bases and J 5 bases; nucleotides not matched to a gene: 11. The chain's CDR3 is CSVRTGGYQDRANVLTF. CDR3 bases read: TGCAGCGTTCGGACAGGGGGCTATCAGGATCGGGCCAACGTC.

CDR3 loop: CASSADTAYEQYF. CDR3 bases read: TGCGCCAGCAGCGCTGACACGGCTTACGAG. The chain employs TRBV5-1 and TRBJ2-7, with unresolved D. The read finishes 3 residues shy of the CDR3 end, and the germline J gene is used to complete it. Germline V CDR1 and CDR2: SGHRS, YFSETQ. The CDR3 contains 13 residues. Trimming took off 4 bases at V and 4 bases at J, with 12 bases between the two ends.

As concerns this clone: The read stops 3 residues short of the end of the CDR3; the missing end is completed from the germline J gene. The V gene is TRBV5-6, the J gene TRBJ1-2; possibly TRBD1 for D (5 bases). The CDR3 runs to 15 residues. Germline loops: CDR1 SGHDT, CDR2 YYEEEE. V was clipped by 0 bases and J by 4 bases, with 13 bases between them. CDR3 bases read: TGTGCCAGCAGCTTGGTAGGAGGGGCAGTCTATGGC. Its protein is CASSLVGGAVYG. The full CDR3 is CASSLVGGAVYGYTF.

The CDR3 spells CSVRTGGEFEQYF. The CDR3 DNA, read in part, is TGCAGCGTCCGGACAGGGGGTGAGTTCGAG. V is TRBV29-1 and J is TRBJ2-7; TRBD1 matches at 10 bases. The read halts 3 residues ahead of the CDR3 end, with the missing end drawn from the germline J gene. Germline assignment: CDR1 SQVTM and CDR2 ANQGSEA. This CDR3 has 13 amino acids. The junction had 8 bases not matched to a gene; V was cut back by 6 bases and J by 6 bases.

For this clone: The read is 3 residues too short to cover the CDR3 end, so that end is filled in from the germline J gene. The chain combines TRBV7-9 with TRBJ2-5, with 7 nucleotides matching TRBD1. V lost 5 bases and J lost 5; bases outside the gene matches: 8. Germline-derived CDR1 and CDR2 are SEHNR and FQNEAQ (reference sequence). The CDR3 contains 14 residues. The CDR3 DNA, read in part, is TGTGCCAGCAGCGAAACAGGGGCAGGGGAGACC. Translation: CASSETGAGET. In full, the CDR3 reads CASSETGAGETQYF.

Note on this clone: With the read ending 3 residues before the CDR3 end, the germline J gene is used to fill in that end. The V gene is TRBV7-2, the J gene TRBJ1-1; tentative D call: TRBD1 (5 bases). This CDR3 has 14 amino acids. Germline lookup yields CDR1 SGHTA and CDR2 FQGNSA. CDR3 DNA (partial): TGTGCCAGCAGACTCGGGGGGGGTAGACGGGAA. It yields the protein CASRLGGGRRE. The entire CDR3 protein is CASRLGGGRREAFF. The full variable domain, in which reference TRBV7-2 and TRBJ1-1 provide the parts outside the CDR3, is GAGVSQSPSNKVTEKGKDVELRCDPISGHTALYWYRQSLGQGLEFLIYFQGNSAPDKSGLPSDRFSAERTGGSVSTLTIQRTQQEDSAVYLCASRLGGGRREAFFGQGTRLTVV.

Worth noting for this clone: The CDR3 end falls 3 residues outside the read, so it is completed with the germline J gene. J is TRBJ2-3 and V is TRBV5-1, with 7 bases fitting TRBD2. CDR1 is SGHRS, CDR2 YFSETQ, per germline. This CDR3 comprises 16 residues. The ends lost 3 bases at V and 2 bases at J; junction bases unmatched: 9. The CDR3 DNA, read in part, is TGCGCCAGCAGCTATACGGGCCTAGCGGTCACAGATACG. It translates to CASSYTGLAVTDT. The entire CDR3 sequence reads CASSYTGLAVTDTQYF.

To note about this clone: The read falls 3 residues short of the CDR3 end, and the missing part is taken from the germline J gene. This rearrangement joins TRBV5-6 to TRBJ1-2, with 8 bases identical to TRBD1. CDR1 SGHDT and CDR2 YYEEEE come from the germline V gene. The CDR3 length is 14 residues. The trim removed 2 bases at V and 3 bases at J, leaving 3 bases unmatched. The CDR3 reads CASSFGQGDYGYTF. CDR3 bases read: TGTGCCAGCAGCTTCGGACAGGGCGACTATGGC.

About this clone itself: The DNA ends 3 residues before the CDR3 does, and the rest of the CDR3 is filled in from the germline J gene. The chain links TRBV20-1 to TRBJ2-2, with unresolved D. Per germline, CDR1 DFQATT and CDR2 SNEGSKA (reference sequence). V lost 0 bases and J 6 bases, leaving 14 bases between the germline ends. The CDR3 totals 15 residues. Partial CDR3 DNA: TGCAGTGCTAGAGATCCTTCGGCGGTGGCCGGGGAG. Translation: CSARDPSAVAGE. Given in full, the CDR3 is CSARDPSAVAGELFF.

About this clone itself: The CDR3 end lies 3 residues beyond the end of the read and is filled in from the germline J gene. The chain is built from TRBV19 and TRBJ2-7, with D uncertain. Germline CDR1 is LNHDA and CDR2 is SQIVND (reference sequence). The CDR3 has 15 amino acids. Trimming took 3 bases from V and 0 from J, leaving 12 bases between them. The CDR3 DNA, read in part, is TGTGCCAGTAGTATGCCCGGTGTGAGCTCCTACGAG. It specifies CASSMPGVSSYE. The whole CDR3 sequence reads CASSMPGVSSYEQYF.

In regard to this clone: From the germline J gene comes the end of the CDR3, since the read stops 3 residues before it. J is TRBJ2-1 and V is TRBV29-1; TRBD2 matches 8 bases. The CDR3 is made up of 13 amino acids. With V trimmed by 6 bases and J by 9 bases, 10 bases remained unmatched. Germline CDR1 reads SQVTM; CDR2 reads ANQGSEA. The sequenced part of the CDR3 DNA is TGCAGCGTCCCGGGACTAGTGTGGGCTGAG. Translated: CSVPGLVWAE. The CDR3 in full is CSVPGLVWAEQFF.

About this clone itself: With the read ending 3 residues before the CDR3 end, the germline J gene is used to fill in that end. The V gene is TRBV19, the J gene TRBJ1-4; D unresolved. Germline CDR1 is LNHDA and CDR2 is SQIVND (reference sequence). V shed 7 bases and J shed 10 bases, with 13 bases lying between them. The CDR3 consists of 12 residues. CDR3 residues: CASTRMSGKLFF. CDR3 bases read: TGTGCCAGTACGAGGATGTCGGGAAAA.

Details on this clone: The CDR3 is cut off 3 residues early in the read; its end comes from the germline J gene. The chain links TRBV7-9 to TRBJ2-4, with D perhaps matching TRBD2 (5 bases). Trimming left V 4 bases short and J 0 bases short, with 7 bases between. This CDR3 has 14 residues. The germline CDR1 and CDR2 sequences are SEHNR and FQNEAQ (reference sequence). The CDR3 here is CASSSDSAKNIQYF. The sequenced part of the CDR3 DNA is TGTGCCAGCAGCTCGGACTCAGCCAAAAACATT.

A remark on this clone: With the read ending 3 residues before the CDR3 end, the germline J gene is used to fill in that end. This chain connects TRBV7-6 to TRBJ2-7; TRBD1 aligns across 12 bases. This CDR3 is built from 17 residues. The germline gives CDR1 SGHVS, CDR2 FNYEAQ. Trimming took 5 bases from V and 5 from J; bases not matched to a gene: 13. CDR3 loop: CASSPAEGQGAPHEQYF. The CDR3 DNA, read in part, is TGTGCCAGCAGCCCGGCCGAGGGACAGGGGGCGCCGCACGAG.

Concerning this clone: The read terminates 3 residues before the CDR3 end, so the remaining end is supplied by the germline J gene. The chain uses TRBV2 and TRBJ2-1, with 9 bases matching TRBD2. The CDR3 totals 16 residues. V shed 1 base, J shed 4 bases, and the junction held 5 bases outside the gene matches. Germline lookup yields CDR1 SNHLY and CDR2 FYNNEI. CDR3 DNA (partial): TGTGCCAGCAGTGAAGAGGGGCTAGCGGGGTACAATGAG. Translated, it gives CASSEEGLAGYNE. The whole CDR3 is CASSEEGLAGYNEQFF. Supplemented by reference TRBV2 and TRBJ2-1, the full variable domain reads EPEVTQTPSHQVTQMGQEVILRCVPISNHLYFYWYRQILGQKVEFLVSFYNNEISEKSEIFDDQFSVERPDGSNFTLKIRSTKLEDSAMYFCASSEEGLAGYNEQFFGPGTRLTVL.